The TCR beta chain described here comes from a study of graft-versus-host responses after intestinal transplantation (dated by TCRdb to about 2021). Background for the entire study: Recipients received multivisceral, liver-intestinal, or isolated intestinal transplants. After intestinal transplantation, graft-versus-host and host-versus-graft alloreactive T cell clones in the graft, circulation and bone marrow were tracked using bulk TCR-beta CDR3 sequencing. The cohort enrolled some 23 intestinal transplant recipients including one retransplant, and a few patients lacking pretransplant specimens were excluded. All recipients received anti-thymocyte globulin induction followed by maintenance tacrolimus and steroids for three to four years. Rather than being sequenced by the commercial service, samples from three later patients were sequenced in-house on an Illumina MiSeq and processed with MiXCR. Donor T cell macrochimerism was defined as a peak of at least 4% donor T cells among recipient peripheral blood mononuclear cells. Alloreactive clones were identified by sequencing pre-transplant mixed lymphocyte reaction products and comparing them with unstimulated pre-transplant donor and recipient T cells.

A word on this clone: Its binding antigen is unknown. It has no much larger one-base neighbor in the sample; base qualities were not kept.

The time point tag for this specimen amounts to: cells obtained before transplantation from donor or recipient. CD3+CD4+ and CD3+CD8+ populations were FACS-sorted from unstimulated pre-transplant donor and recipient cells taken from spleen or lymph nodes. CDR1 SGHAT and CDR2 FQNNGV are derived from the germline V gene. The CDR3 covers 14 residues, taking in both the cysteine and the phenylalanine. Only the CDR3 part of the read is kept: 42 bases, read in frame from the first base. After removal of 3 bases from V and 4 bases from J, the junction retains 2 bases not matched to a gene. The library was produced with the immunoSEQ multiplex PCR assay. For most patients, genomic DNA was isolated with the Qiagen DNeasy Blood and Tissue Kit and sent frozen to Adaptive Biotechnologies for TCR sequencing. Adaptive Biotechnologies carried out high-throughput TCR-beta CDR3 sequencing of genomic DNA for most patients. On the study's bioinformatics: TCR sequencing data were retrieved from Adaptive's ImmunoSEQ software for 15 to 20 patients, whereas three other patients were processed with MiXCR and VDJtools. To correct CD4 versus CD8 sorting errors, any sequence found in both subsets at a frequency ratio below 5:1 was removed. Because the origin of CDR3 nucleotide sequences shared between donor and recipient could not be assigned, those sequences were removed. To count as alloreactive, a clone needed at least 2-fold expansion over unstimulated cells and a minimum CFSE-low frequency of 0.002% (template counts) or 0.001% (read counts). Clones were considered mappable if detected in sequenced pre-transplant spleen, lymph node, or MLR CFSE-low populations of the donor or recipient. The cumulative frequency of alloreactive clones was calculated as a percentage of all sequences, weighted by copy number. TCRdb mirrors the immuneACCESS table, restricted to in-frame sequences. Some clones are absent from its copies; in checked studies, under half trace to an unresolved V gene, and the reason for the others is unknown. The D gene and trimming were derived from the DNA, and the V and J assignments and clone size from that table. The sample table lists more than 70,000 clones, about four fifths of them with a count of one. Jointly, the top ten make up 0.83% of the sample.

General conclusions and limits of the study: The relatively low number and heterogeneity of intestinal transplant patients limited the conclusions. Patients with donor T cell macrochimerism had high GvH to HvG T cell clonal ratios in their allografts. Early after transplant, peak levels of circulating GvH clones were found to be associated with declines in HvG clones. GvH clones were detected in recipient bone marrow, and some of these GvH clones were observed earlier in ileal mucosa or blood, consistent with an intestinal mucosal origin.

Sequencing was performed on unstimulated CD4+ T cells sorted from spleen or lymph node cells, taken before intestinal transplant. Here the chain combines TRBV11-2 and TRBJ1-3; 8 junctional bases match TRBD1. The clonotype originates from a human donor who received an intestinal transplant. The encoded CDR3 is CASSLQGAGNTIYF. The DNA sequence reads TGTGCCAGCAGCTTGCAGGGGGCGGGAAACACCATATATTTT.